This T cell receptor beta chain comes out of a study of OX40 agonist ivuxolimab in advanced cancers. Study-wide results and caveats: Researchers did not establish what antigens the expanded peripheral T cells target.

V was clipped by 0 bases and J by 4 bases, with 7 bases between them. The CDR3 has 14 residues. CDR1 and CDR2 (germline): KGHSH, LQKENI. As concerns this clone: Its antigen is currently unknown.

Clones were sequenced by immunoSEQ multiplex PCR, and TCRdb holds only the in-frame ones, with some missing. The table lists roughly 63,000 clones, roughly 89% of them singletons. V is TRBV18 and J is TRBJ1-5; D perhaps matches TRBD1 (5 bases). This receptor was taken from an adult with an advanced solid tumor such as melanoma, head and neck, liver or kidney cancer. The sequencing here drew on CD4+ or CD8+ T cells sorted from blood, taken in a trial of the OX40 agonist ivuxolimab. The CDR3 DNA reads as TGTGCCAGCTCACCACCCAGGGCAAATCAGCCCCAGCATTTT. As protein: CASSPPRANQPQHF.